These T cell receptor beta chains were read from a single sample in a study of human T cells and chemical hapten exposure. TCRdb reprocessed the RACE reads via MiXCR and lists one record per CDR3 protein. The repertoire holds some 200,000 distinct CDR3 sequences, approximately 29% seen once, with 2.9% in the top ten. This specimen consisted of whole blood, obtained in connection with sensitization to the hapten diphenylcyclopropenone (DPC). The receptor source for this set is a woman aged 25 to 39 with alopecia areata. Some clones in this sample may be carry-over from other donors' samples. CDR3s include the opening cysteine and the closing phenylalanine or tryptophan. D genes are given only for firm matches. The size field is filled for only some rows; it gives once, few, many or a size class.

TRBJ1-3 . . TRBV20-1 CSALDGRSTIYF TGCAGTGCTTTGGACGGGAGAAGTACCATATATTTT
TRBJ1-1 few . TRBV6-5 CASTPRGGDTEAFF TGTGCCAGCACCCCAAGGGGCGGCGACACTGAAGCTTTCTTT
TRBJ2-4 . . TRBV29-1 CSVVDWAKNIQYF TGCAGCGTTGTCGACTGGGCCAAAAACATTCAGTACTTC
TRBJ1-1 . . TRBV28 CASRLGRRMNTEAFF TGTGCCAGCCGTCTTGGGAGGAGAATGAACACTGAAGCTTTCTTT
TRBJ1-5 few . TRBV28 CASSGGAASRQPQHF TGTGCCAGCAGCGGAGGTGCAGCGTCCCGTCAGCCCCAGCATTTT
TRBJ1-5 few . TRBV19 CASTPTRGSNQPQHF TGTGCCAGTACCCCGACCCGGGGAAGCAATCAGCCCCAGCATTTT
TRBJ2-3 few TRBD2 TRBV4-2 CASSQEPAGGTDTQYF TGTGCCAGCAGCCAAGAACCCGCGGGGGGCACAGATACGCAGTATTTT
TRBJ1-5 few TRBD1 TRBV28 CASVDRDGQPQHF TGTGCCAGCGTTGACAGGGACGGCCAGCCCCAGCATTTT
TRBJ2-5 . TRBD2 TRBV28 CASSLPLAGAETQYF TGTGCCAGCAGTTTACCGCTAGCGGGGGCCGAGACCCAGTACTTC
TRBJ2-7 . TRBD2 TRBV4-3 CASSQVPRPSGGGVYEQYF TGCGCCAGCAGCCAAGTCCCTCGCCCTAGCGGGGGTGGGGTCTACGAGCAGTACTTC
TRBJ1-1 few TRBD1 TRBV10-3 CAISAEGAAFF TGTGCCATCAGTGCTGAGGGGGCCGCTTTCTTT
TRBJ1-2 . TRBD1 TRBV10-2 CASRQGATNYGYTF TGCGCCAGCAGACAGGGGGCAACTAACTATGGCTACACCTTC
TRBJ2-7 . . TRBV2 CASSERASRGEQYF TGTGCCAGCAGTGAAAGGGCCTCCAGGGGCGAGCAGTACTTC
TRBJ1-3 . . TRBV29-1 CSVLGASGNTIYF TGCAGCGTTTTGGGGGCTAGTGGAAACACCATATATTTT
TRBJ1-1 once TRBD1 TRBV6-1 CASSDRQGTEAFF TGTGCCAGCAGTGATCGACAGGGGACTGAAGCTTTCTTT
TRBJ2-3 . TRBD2 TRBV9 CASSVGGGSTQYF TGTGCCAGCAGCGTAGGGGGGGGGAGCACGCAGTATTTT
TRBJ2-1 few . TRBV10-3 CAISEEGSGHNEQFF TGTGCCATCAGTGAAGAGGGTAGCGGTCACAATGAGCAGTTCTTC
TRBJ2-2 . TRBD1 TRBV2 CASSGGQGARSGELFF TGTGCCAGCAGTGGAGGACAGGGGGCGCGGTCCGGGGAGCTGTTTTTT
TRBJ2-5 . TRBD2 TRBV7-8 CASSMGTGGAGSPRETQYF TGTGCCAGCAGCATGGGGACCGGGGGGGCCGGGAGCCCAAGAGAGACCCAGTACTTC
TRBJ1-2 . . TRBV28 CASNTVLYGYTF TGTGCCAGCAATACGGTCCTTTATGGCTACACCTTC
TRBJ2-3 . . TRBV3-1 CASSSNGDTQYF TGTGCCAGCAGCTCAAACGGGGATACGCAGTATTTT
TRBJ2-7 few . TRBV28 CASRSFGTGTYEQYF TGTGCCAGCAGATCTTTCGGGACGGGAACCTACGAGCAGTACTTC
TRBJ1-5 . TRBD1 TRBV19 CATCGQGKQPQHF TGTGCCACCTGCGGACAGGGTAAACAGCCCCAGCATTTT
TRBJ1-1 . . TRBV28 CASNFPHGMNTEAFF TGTGCCAGCAATTTCCCCCACGGCATGAACACTGAAGCTTTCTTT
TRBJ2-1 . TRBD1 TRBV7-2 CASSWDRREQFF TGTGCCAGCAGCTGGGACAGGCGGGAGCAGTTCTTC
TRBJ1-2 . TRBD1 TRBV6-1 CASSEAGQSDYGYTF TGTGCCAGCAGTGAAGCGGGACAGTCCGACTATGGCTACACCTTC
TRBJ1-1 few . TRBV29-1 CSVARTGGAAFF TGCAGCGTTGCCCGGACGGGGGGCGCGGCTTTCTTT